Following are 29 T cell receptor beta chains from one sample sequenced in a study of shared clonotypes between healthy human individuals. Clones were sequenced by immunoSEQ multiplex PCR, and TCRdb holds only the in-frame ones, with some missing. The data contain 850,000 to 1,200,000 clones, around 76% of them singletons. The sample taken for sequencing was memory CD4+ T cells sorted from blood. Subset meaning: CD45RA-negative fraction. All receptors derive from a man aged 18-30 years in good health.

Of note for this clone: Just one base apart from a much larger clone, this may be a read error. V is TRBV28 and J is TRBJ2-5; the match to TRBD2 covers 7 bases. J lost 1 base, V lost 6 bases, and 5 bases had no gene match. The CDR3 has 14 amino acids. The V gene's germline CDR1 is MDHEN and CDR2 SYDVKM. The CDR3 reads CASRASGSQETQYF. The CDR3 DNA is TGTGCCAGCAGGGCTAGCGGAAGCCAAGAGACCCAGTACTTC.

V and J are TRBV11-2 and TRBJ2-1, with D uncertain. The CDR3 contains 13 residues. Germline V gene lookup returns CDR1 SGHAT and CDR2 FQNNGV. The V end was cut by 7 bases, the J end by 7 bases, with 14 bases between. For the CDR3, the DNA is TGTGCCAGCACCTCCCCCTTAAGGAATGAGCAGTTCTTC. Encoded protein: CASTSPLRNEQFF.

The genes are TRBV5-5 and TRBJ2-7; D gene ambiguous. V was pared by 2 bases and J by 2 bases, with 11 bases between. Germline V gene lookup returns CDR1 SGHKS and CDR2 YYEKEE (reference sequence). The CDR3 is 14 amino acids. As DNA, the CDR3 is TGTGCCAGCAGCTTTGATAGGGTGGCCTACGAGCAGTACTTC. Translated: CASSFDRVAYEQYF.

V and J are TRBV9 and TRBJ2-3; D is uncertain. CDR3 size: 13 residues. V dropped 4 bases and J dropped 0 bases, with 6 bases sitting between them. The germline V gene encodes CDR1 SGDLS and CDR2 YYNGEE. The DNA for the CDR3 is TGTGCCAGCAGCTCATCTAGCACAGATACGCAGTATTTT. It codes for CASSSSSTDTQYF.

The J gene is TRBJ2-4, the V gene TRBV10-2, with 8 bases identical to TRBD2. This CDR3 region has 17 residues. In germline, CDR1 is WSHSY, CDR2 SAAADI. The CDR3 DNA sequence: TGCGCGTCGGGGACTAGTTTCGGGAGTTTAGCCAAAAACATTCAGTACTTC. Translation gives CASGTSFGSLAKNIQYF.

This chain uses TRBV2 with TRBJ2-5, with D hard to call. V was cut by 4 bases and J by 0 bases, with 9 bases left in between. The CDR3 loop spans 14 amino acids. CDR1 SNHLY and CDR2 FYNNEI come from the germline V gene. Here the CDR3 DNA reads TGTGCCAGCAGTGCCTATTTGTACCAAGAGACCCAGTACTTC. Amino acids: CASSAYLYQETQYF.

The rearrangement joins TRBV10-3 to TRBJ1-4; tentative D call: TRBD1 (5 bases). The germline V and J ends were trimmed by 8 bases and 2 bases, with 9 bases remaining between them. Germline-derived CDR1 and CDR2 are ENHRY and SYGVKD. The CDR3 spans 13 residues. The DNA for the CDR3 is TGTGCCATCTCGACAGCCACTAATGAAAAACTGTTTTTT. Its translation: CAISTATNEKLFF.

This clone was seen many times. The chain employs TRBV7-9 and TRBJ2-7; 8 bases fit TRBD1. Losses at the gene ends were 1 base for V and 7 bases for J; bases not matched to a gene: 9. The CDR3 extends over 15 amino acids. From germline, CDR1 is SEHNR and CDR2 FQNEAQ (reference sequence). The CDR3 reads CASSLGSGTGEEQYF. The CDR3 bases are TGTGCCAGCAGCTTAGGATCCGGGACAGGAGAAGAGCAGTACTTC.

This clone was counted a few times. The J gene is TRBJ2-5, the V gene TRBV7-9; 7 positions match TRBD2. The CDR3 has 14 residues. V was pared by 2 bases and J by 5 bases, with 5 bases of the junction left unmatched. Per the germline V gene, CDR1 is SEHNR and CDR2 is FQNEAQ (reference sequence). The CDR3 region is CASSLLGGGETQYF. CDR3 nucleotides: TGTGCCAGCAGCTTACTGGGGGGAGGGGAGACCCAGTACTTC. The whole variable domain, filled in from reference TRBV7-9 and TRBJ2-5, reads DTGVSQNPRHKITKRGQNVTFRCDPISEHNRLYWYRQTLGQGPEFLTYFQNEAQLEKSRLLSDRFSAERPKGSFSTLEIQRTEQGDSAMYLCASSLLGGGETQYFGPGTRLLVL.

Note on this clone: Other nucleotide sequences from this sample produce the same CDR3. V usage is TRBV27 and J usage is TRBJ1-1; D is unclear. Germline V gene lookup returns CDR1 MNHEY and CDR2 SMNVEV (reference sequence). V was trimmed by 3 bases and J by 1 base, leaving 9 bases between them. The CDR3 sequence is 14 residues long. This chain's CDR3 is CASSFRTGNTEAFF. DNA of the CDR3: TGTGCCAGCAGTTTTAGGACGGGGAACACTGAAGCTTTCTTT.

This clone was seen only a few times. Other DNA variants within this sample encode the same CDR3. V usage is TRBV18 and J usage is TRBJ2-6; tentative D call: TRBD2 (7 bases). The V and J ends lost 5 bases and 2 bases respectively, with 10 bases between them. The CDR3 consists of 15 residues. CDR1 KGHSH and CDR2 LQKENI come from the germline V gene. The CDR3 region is CASSEGGAGANVLTF. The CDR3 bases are TGTGCCAGCTCAGAAGGGGGGGCTGGGGCCAACGTCCTGACTTTC.

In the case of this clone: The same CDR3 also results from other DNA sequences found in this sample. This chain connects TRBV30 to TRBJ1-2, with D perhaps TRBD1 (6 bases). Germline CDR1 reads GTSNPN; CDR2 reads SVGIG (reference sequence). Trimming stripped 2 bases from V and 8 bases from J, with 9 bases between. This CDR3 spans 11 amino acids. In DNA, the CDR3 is TGTGCCTGGAGTCCAGGGGACGGCTACACCTTC. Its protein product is CAWSPGDGYTF. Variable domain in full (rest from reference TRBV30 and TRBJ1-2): SQTIHQWPATLVQPVGSPLSLECTVEGTSNPNLYWYRQAAGRGLQLLFYSVGIGQISSEVPQNLSASRPQDRQFILSSKKLLLSDSGFYLCAWSPGDGYTFGSGTRLTVV.

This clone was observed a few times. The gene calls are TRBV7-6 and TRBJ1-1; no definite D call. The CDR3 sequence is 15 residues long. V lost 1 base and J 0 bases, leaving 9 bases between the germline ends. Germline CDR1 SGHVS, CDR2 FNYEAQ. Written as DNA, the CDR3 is TGTGCCAGCAGCTTAGGCCTACAGATGAACACTGAAGCTTTCTTT. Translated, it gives CASSLGLQMNTEAFF.

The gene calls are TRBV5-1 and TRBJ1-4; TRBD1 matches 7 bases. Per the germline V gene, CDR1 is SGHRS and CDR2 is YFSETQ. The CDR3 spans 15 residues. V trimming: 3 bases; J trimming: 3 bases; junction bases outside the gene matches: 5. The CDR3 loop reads CASSSTGTANEKLFF. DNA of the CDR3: TGCGCCAGCAGCTCGACAGGGACGGCTAATGAAAAACTGTTTTTT. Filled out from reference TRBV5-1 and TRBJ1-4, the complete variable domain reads KAGVTQTPRYLIKTRGQQVTLSCSPISGHRSVSWYQQTPGQGLQFLFEYFSETQRNKGNFPGRFSGRQFSNSRSEMNVSTLELGDSALYLCASSSTGTANEKLFFGSGTQLSVL.

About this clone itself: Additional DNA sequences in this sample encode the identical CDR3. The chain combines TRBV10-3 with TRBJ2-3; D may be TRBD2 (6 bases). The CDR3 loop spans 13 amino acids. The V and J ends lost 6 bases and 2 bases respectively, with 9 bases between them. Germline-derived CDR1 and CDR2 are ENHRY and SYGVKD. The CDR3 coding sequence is TGTGCCATCAGCGGAGGGGCCACAGATACGCAGTATTTT. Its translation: CAISGGATDTQYF.

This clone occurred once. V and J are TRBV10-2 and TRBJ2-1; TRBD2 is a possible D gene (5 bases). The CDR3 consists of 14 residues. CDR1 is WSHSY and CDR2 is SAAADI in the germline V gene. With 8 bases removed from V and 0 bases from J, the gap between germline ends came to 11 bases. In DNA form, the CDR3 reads TGCGCCAGCCAGAGCGGAGTCTCCTACAATGAGCAGTTCTTC. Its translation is CASQSGVSYNEQFF.

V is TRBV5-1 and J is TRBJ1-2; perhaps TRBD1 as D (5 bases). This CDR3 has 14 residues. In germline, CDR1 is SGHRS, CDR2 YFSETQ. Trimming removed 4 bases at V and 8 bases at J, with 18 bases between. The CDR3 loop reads CASSLTGEGGGYTF. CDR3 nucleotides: TGCGCCAGCAGCCTAACAGGAGAGGGCGGCGGCTACACCTTC.

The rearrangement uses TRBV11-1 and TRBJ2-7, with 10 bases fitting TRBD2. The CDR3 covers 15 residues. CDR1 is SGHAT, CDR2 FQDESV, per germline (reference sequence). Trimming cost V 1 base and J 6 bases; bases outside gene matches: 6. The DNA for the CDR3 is TGTGCCAGCAGCTTAGAGGCTAGCGGGAGTCCCGAGCAGTACTTC. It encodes CASSLEASGSPEQYF.

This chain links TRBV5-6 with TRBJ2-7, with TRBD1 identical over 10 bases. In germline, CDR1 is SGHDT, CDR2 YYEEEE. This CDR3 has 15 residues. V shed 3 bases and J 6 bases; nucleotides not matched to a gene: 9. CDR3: CASSWPGQGKGEQYF. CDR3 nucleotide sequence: TGTGCCAGCAGCTGGCCGGGACAGGGGAAAGGCGAGCAGTACTTC.

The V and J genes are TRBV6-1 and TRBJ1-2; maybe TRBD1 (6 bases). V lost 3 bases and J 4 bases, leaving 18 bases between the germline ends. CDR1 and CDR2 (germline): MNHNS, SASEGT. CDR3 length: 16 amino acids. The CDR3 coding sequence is TGTGCCAGCAGTGAGGACCCTACACAGGGTTTCTATGGCTACACCTTC. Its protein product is CASSEDPTQGFYGYTF.

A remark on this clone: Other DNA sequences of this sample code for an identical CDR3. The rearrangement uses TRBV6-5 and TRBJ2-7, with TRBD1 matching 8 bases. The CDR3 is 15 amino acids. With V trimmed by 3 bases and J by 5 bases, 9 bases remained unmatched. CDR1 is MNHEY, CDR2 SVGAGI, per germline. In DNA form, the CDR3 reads TGTGCCAGCAGTTATAGCCGAGACAGGGGCCACGAGCAGTACTTC. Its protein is CASSYSRDRGHEQYF.

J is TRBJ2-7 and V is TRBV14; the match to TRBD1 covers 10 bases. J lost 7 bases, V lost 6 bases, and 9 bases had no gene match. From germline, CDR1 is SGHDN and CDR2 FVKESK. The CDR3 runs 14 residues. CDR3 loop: CASSMDRGIGEQYF. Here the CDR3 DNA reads TGTGCCAGCAGTATGGACAGGGGGATAGGGGAGCAGTACTTC. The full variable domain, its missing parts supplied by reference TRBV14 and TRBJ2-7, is EAGVTQFPSHSVIEKGQTVTLRCDPISGHDNLYWYRRVMGKEIKFLLHFVKESKQDESGMPNNRFLAERTGGTYSTLKVQPAELEDSGVYFCASSMDRGIGEQYFGPGTRLTVT.

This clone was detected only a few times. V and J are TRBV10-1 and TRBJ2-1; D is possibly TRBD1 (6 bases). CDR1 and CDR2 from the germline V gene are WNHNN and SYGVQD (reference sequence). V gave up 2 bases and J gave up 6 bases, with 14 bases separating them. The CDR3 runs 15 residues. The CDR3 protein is CASSEGRVGANEQFF. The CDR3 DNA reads TGCGCCAGCAGTGAGGGTCGTGTGGGGGCCAATGAGCAGTTCTTC.

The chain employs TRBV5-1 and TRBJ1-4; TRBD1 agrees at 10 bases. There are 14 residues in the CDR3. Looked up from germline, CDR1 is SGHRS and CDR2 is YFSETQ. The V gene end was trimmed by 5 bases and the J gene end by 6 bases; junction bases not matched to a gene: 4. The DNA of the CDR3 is TGCGCCAGCAGACAGACAGGGGGCGATGAAAAACTGTTTTTT. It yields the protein CASRQTGGDEKLFF.

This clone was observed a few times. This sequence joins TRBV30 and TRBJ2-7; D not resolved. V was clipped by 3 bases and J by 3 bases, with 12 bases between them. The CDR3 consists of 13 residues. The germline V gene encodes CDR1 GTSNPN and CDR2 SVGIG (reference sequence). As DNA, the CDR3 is TGTGCCTGGAGACCCCATGGTATCTACGAGCAGTACTTC. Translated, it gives CAWRPHGIYEQYF.

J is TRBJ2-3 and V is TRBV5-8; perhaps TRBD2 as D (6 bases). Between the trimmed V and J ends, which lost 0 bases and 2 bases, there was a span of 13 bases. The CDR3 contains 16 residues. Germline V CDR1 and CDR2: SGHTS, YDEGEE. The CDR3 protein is CASSLGGGASTDTQYF. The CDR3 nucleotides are TGTGCCAGCAGCTTGGGCGGAGGGGCCTCCACAGATACGCAGTATTTT.

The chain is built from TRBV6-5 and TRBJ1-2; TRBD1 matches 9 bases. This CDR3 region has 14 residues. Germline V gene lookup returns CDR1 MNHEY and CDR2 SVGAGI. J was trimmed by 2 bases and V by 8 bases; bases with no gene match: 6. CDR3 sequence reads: CASGTGQGNYGYTF. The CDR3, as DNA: TGTGCCAGCGGTACGGGACAGGGAAACTATGGCTACACCTTC.

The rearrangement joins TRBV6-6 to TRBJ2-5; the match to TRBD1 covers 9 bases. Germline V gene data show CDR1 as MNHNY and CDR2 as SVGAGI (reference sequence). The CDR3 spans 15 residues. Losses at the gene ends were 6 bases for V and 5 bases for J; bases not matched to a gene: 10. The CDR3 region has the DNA TGTGCCAGCAGCATCGGGACAGGGTTAGGGGAGACCCAGTACTTC. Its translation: CASSIGTGLGETQYF.

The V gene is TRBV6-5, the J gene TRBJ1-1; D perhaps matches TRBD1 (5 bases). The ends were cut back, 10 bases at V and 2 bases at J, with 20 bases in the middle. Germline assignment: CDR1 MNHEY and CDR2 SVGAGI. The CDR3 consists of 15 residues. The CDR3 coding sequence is TGTGCCACCCAGACCTCAGGGAGCGGCAACACTGAAGCTTTCTTT. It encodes CATQTSGSGNTEAFF.